A single TCR beta chain is shown here with its context. What it binds is not known. Full-length variable regions came from constant-region reverse primers plus semi-nested Nested Universal Primer A PCR. TCRdb itself ran the 5' RACE reads through MiXCR, one entry per CDR3 protein. The data show just under 65,000 distinct CDR3 sequences, approximately 22% seen once. Per the germline V gene, CDR1 is SGHRS and CDR2 is YFSETQ. The CDR3 has 13 amino acids. Trimming removed 1 base from V and 1 base from J, with 5 bases in between. Overall study results and limits: Tumor Treg TCRs overlapped most with tumor naive CD4+ cells.

The sequenced sample was memory CD4+ T cells sorted from a lymph node. Specified subset: memory CD4+ T cells, CD4+CD45RO+CD25-. The TCR was taken from a female donor with breast cancer. V is TRBV5-1 and J is TRBJ1-1; D uncertain. CDR3 DNA: TGCGCCAGCAGCTTGCCGGAGAACACTGAAGCTTTCTTT. It specifies CASSLPENTEAFF. Supplemented by reference TRBV5-1 and TRBJ1-1, the full variable domain reads KAGVTQTPRYLIKTRGQQVTLSCSPISGHRSVSWYQQTPGQGLQFLFEYFSETQRNKGNFPGRFSGRQFSNSRSEMNVSTLELGDSALYLCASSLPENTEAFFGQGTRLTVV.